One and the same sample provided the 19 T cell receptor beta chains below, sequenced in a study of blood T cell repertoires in COVID-19. Sequenced by immunoSEQ multiplex PCR; TCRdb stores in-frame clones only, minus some. Among about 26,000 clones, around 85% were seen once, and the ten largest hold 25% to 30%. Sequencing was done on a sample of peripheral blood. All receptors come from a woman aged 80 or over with COVID-19, enrolled during active disease.

This chain uses TRBV6-1 with TRBJ2-2, with TRBD1 matching over 7 bases. The V and J ends lost 0 bases and 2 bases, in that order; junction bases with no gene match: 3. Germline V CDR1 and CDR2: MNHNS, SASEGT. This CDR3 has 16 residues. As DNA, the CDR3 is TGTGCCAGCAGTGAAGCTACAGGGGTCAACACCGGGGAGCTGTTTTTT. Translated: CASSEATGVNTGELFF.

This chain joins TRBV18 and TRBJ1-6; 9 bases match TRBD1. The CDR3 has 16 amino acids. Losses at the gene ends were 0 bases for V and 7 bases for J; bases not matched to a gene: 4. Germline V gene lookup returns CDR1 KGHSH and CDR2 LQKENI. The CDR3 reads CASSPPNGQGNSPLHF. The CDR3 DNA follows: TGTGCCAGCTCACCACCGAACGGACAGGGGAATTCACCCCTCCACTTT.

The chain combines TRBV3-1 (or the pseudogene TRBV3-2) with TRBJ2-5; D is possibly TRBD1 (6 bases). Germline loops: CDR1 LGHDT, CDR2 YNNKEL (reference sequence). CDR3 length: 14 residues. Trimming left V 2 bases short and J 5 bases short, with 12 bases between. In DNA, the CDR3 is TGTGCCAGCAGCCAACCGACAGGCGGGGAGACCCAGTACTTC. Its translation: CASSQPTGGETQYF.

The chain links TRBV6-5 to TRBJ1-6, with D maybe TRBD1 (5 bases). V shed 5 bases and J shed 7 bases, with 12 bases lying between them. The CDR3 runs to 14 residues. CDR1 MNHEY and CDR2 SVGAGI come from the germline V gene. The CDR3: CASSNTGGNSPLHF. The CDR3 DNA reads as TGTGCCAGCAGTAATACGGGGGGAAATTCACCCCTCCACTTT.

The V and J genes are TRBV3-1 (or the pseudogene TRBV3-2) and TRBJ1-2; D is perhaps TRBD1 (5 bases). This CDR3 spans 12 amino acids. CDR1 LGHDT and CDR2 YNNKEL come from the germline V gene (reference sequence). Trimming cost V 0 bases and J 9 bases, with 8 bases left between them. This CDR3 is CASSQEGARYTF. CDR3 nucleotides: TGTGCCAGCAGCCAAGAAGGGGCGCGCTACACCTTC.

This rearrangement joins TRBV7-2 to TRBJ2-7; TRBD2 matches at 12 bases. V shed 3 bases, J shed 7 bases, and the junction held 1 base outside the gene matches. Per the germline V gene, CDR1 is SGHTA and CDR2 is FQGNSA. The CDR3 runs to 13 residues. The CDR3 is CASSFGTSGEQYF. The CDR3 region has the DNA TGTGCCAGCAGCTTCGGGACTAGCGGGGAGCAGTACTTC.

The V and J genes are TRBV18 and TRBJ2-1, with 10 bases matching TRBD2. V trimming: 2 bases; J trimming: 3 bases; junction bases outside the gene matches: 4. The CDR3 has 16 amino acids. Germline V gene sequence: CDR1 KGHSH, CDR2 LQKENI. The CDR3 sequence is CASSPRASGGYNEQFF. DNA for the CDR3: TGTGCCAGCTCACCAAGGGCTAGCGGGGGCTACAATGAGCAGTTCTTC.

The chain recombines TRBV12-3 or TRBV12-4 with TRBJ2-1; D is perhaps TRBD1 (6 bases). The CDR3 extends over 13 amino acids. V gave up 3 bases and J gave up 9 bases, with 12 bases separating them. CDR3 sequence: CASSFKQGGEQFF. In nucleotides, the CDR3 is TGTGCCAGCAGTTTCAAGCAAGGGGGTGAGCAGTTCTTC.

This clone was seen a handful of times. The chain couples TRBV6-1 to TRBJ1-3; 7 bases map to TRBD1. Trimming took 3 bases from V and 6 from J; bases not matched to a gene: 8. There are 15 residues in the CDR3. The V gene's germline CDR1 is MNHNS and CDR2 SASEGT. The CDR3 loop is CASSDPTGSVNTIYF. CDR3 DNA sequence: TGTGCCAGCAGTGATCCGACAGGGTCGGTAAACACCATATATTTT.

The chain employs TRBV7-8 and TRBJ2-1; 7 bases are shared with TRBD1. The CDR3 extends over 13 amino acids. The V and J ends lost 5 bases and 6 bases, in that order; junction bases with no gene match: 4. The V gene's germline CDR1 is SGHVS and CDR2 FQNEAQ. The CDR3 coding sequence is TGTGCCAGCAGCCTTGGGACAGTCAATGAGCAGTTCTTC. Translating gives CASSLGTVNEQFF.

This sequence joins TRBV5-1 and TRBJ2-5, with D perhaps matching TRBD2 (5 bases). CDR3 size: 15 residues. Trimming stripped 4 bases from V and 5 bases from J, with 18 bases between. Germline V gives CDR1 SGHRS, CDR2 YFSETQ. The CDR3 spells CASSGSGAAGETQYF. The CDR3 nucleotides read TGCGCCAGCAGCGGAAGCGGAGCCGCCGGGGAGACCCAGTACTTC.

The chain recombines TRBV10-3 with TRBJ2-7, with a possible D match to TRBD1 (6 bases). Germline V lookup: CDR1 ENHRY, CDR2 SYGVKD. V lost 0 bases and J 3 bases, leaving 9 bases between the germline ends. The CDR3 totals 14 residues. CDR3 coding DNA: TGTGCCATCAGTGAGTCGGGCAGGGGCTACGAGCAGTACTTC. It encodes CAISESGRGYEQYF.

The J gene is TRBJ2-5, the V gene TRBV3-1 (or the pseudogene TRBV3-2), with 8 bases matching TRBD2. Unmatched junction bases numbered 9, after V lost 2 bases and J lost 4 bases. CDR1 is LGHDT, CDR2 YNNKEL, per germline (reference sequence). CDR3 size: 16 residues. The DNA of the CDR3 is TGTGCCAGCAGCCAAACCCAAACTAGCGGTAGAGAGACCCAGTACTTC. This sequence encodes CASSQTQTSGRETQYF.

By sample fraction, this clone is medium-sized. The chain combines TRBV9 with TRBJ2-5, with D perhaps matching TRBD1 (6 bases). Trimming took off 0 bases at V and 2 bases at J, with 17 bases between the two ends. The CDR3 spans 17 residues. CDR1 SGDLS and CDR2 YYNGEE come from the germline V gene. CDR3 sequence (DNA): TGTGCCAGCAGCGTAGACCCGGACAGTGTTTTTCAAGAGACCCAGTACTTC. As protein: CASSVDPDSVFQETQYF.

The chain uses TRBV18 and TRBJ1-1; TRBD1 might be the D (6 bases). This CDR3 spans 12 amino acids. Germline V CDR1 and CDR2: KGHSH, LQKENI. V lost 4 bases and J 8 bases, leaving 11 bases between the germline ends. CDR3 in DNA: TGTGCCAGCTCACAGTCCCAGGGGGAAGCTTTCTTT. This gives the protein CASSQSQGEAFF. Variable domain in full (rest from reference TRBV18 and TRBJ1-1): NAGVMQNPRHLVRRRGQEARLRCSPMKGHSHVYWYRQLPEEGLKFMVYLQKENIIDESGMPKERFSAEFPKEGPSILRIQQVVRGDSAAYFCASSQSQGEAFFGQGTRLTVV.

The V call is TRBV4-2, the J call TRBJ2-7; 9 bases align to TRBD2. After removal of 3 bases from V and 7 bases from J, the junction contained 16 bases not matched to a gene. CDR3 length equals 17 residues. Germline CDR1 is LGHNA and CDR2 is YNFKEQ. The CDR3 DNA sequence: TGTGCCAGCAGCCAGGCCGGGCGAGCGGGGGGCCTAAGGGAGCAGTACTTC. Its translation: CASSQAGRAGGLREQYF.

This clone was seen a few times. The J gene is TRBJ2-7, the V gene TRBV11-2; D is ambiguous. Germline V CDR1 and CDR2: SGHAT, FQNNGV. The ends were cut back, 5 bases at V and 3 bases at J, with 8 bases in the middle. CDR3 length: 12 residues. The CDR3 DNA follows: TGTGCCAGCAGCGCCAACAGCTACGAGCAGTACTTC. It encodes CASSANSYEQYF.

The genes are TRBV4-2 and TRBJ1-4; no definite D call. V was pared by 4 bases and J by 0 bases, with 6 bases between. This CDR3 has 14 residues. CDR1 is LGHNA and CDR2 is YNFKEQ in the germline V gene. The CDR3 sequence: CASSPPATNEKLFF. The DNA for the CDR3 is TGTGCCAGCAGCCCCCCCGCAACTAATGAAAAACTGTTTTTT.

V and J are TRBV19 and TRBJ1-5, with 8 nucleotides matching TRBD1. The V and J ends lost 6 bases and 5 bases, in that order; junction bases with no gene match: 3. The V gene's germline CDR1 is LNHDA and CDR2 SQIVND (reference sequence). The CDR3 spans 13 residues. CDR3 amino acids: CASSRDRYQPQHF. In DNA form, the CDR3 reads TGTGCCAGTAGCCGGGACAGGTATCAGCCCCAGCATTTT.